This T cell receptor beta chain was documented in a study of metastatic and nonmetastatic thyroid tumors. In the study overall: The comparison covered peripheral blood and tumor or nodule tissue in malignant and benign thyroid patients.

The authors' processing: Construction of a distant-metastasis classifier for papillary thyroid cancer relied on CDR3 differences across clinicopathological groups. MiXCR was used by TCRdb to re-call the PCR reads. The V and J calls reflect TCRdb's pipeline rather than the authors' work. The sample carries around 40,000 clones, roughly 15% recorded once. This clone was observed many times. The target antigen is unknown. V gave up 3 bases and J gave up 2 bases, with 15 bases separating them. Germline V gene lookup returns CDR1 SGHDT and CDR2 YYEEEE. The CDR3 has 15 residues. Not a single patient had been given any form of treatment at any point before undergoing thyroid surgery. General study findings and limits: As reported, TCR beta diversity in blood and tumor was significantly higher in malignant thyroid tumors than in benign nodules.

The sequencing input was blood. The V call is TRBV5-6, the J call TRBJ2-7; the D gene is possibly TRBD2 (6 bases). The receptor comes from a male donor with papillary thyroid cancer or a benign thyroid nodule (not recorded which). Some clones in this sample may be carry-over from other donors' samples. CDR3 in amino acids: CASSSPPGATYEQYF. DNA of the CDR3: TGTGCCAGCAGCTCCCCCCCGGGAGCAACCTACGAGCAGTACTTC.